The TCR beta chain under discussion was sequenced for a study of cytomegalovirus exposure and HLA in healthy donors. Concerning this clone itself: Its antigen remains unidentified.

Study-level points and caveats: Most likely, a cluster of highly shared sequence variants arose as a sequencing artifact.

PCR used 60 Vbeta primers and 13 Jbeta primers. Method: immunoSEQ multiplex PCR; TCRdb's copy keeps in-frame clones and lacks some. Of some 180,000 clones in the sample, 77% are singletons; the top ten hold about 4%. The ends lost 5 bases at V and 5 bases at J; junction bases unmatched: 4. Germline V gene sequence: CDR1 SGHDT, CDR2 YYEEEE. The CDR3 runs 13 residues. The receptor's source is a woman in her fifties or sixties in good health and CMV-seropositive. Sequenced sample: PBMCs. The J gene is TRBJ1-2, the V gene TRBV5-6, with 9 bases matching TRBD1. The chain's CDR3 is CASRSDRGYGYTF. CDR3 in DNA: TGTGCCAGCAGATCCGACAGGGGGTATGGCTACACCTTC.